This T cell receptor beta chain was sequenced in a study of shared T cell receptors in the human thymus. Sequencing was performed with immunoSEQ multiplex PCR; in TCRdb, only in-frame clones are kept and a portion is missing. The sample records hundreds of thousands of clones, 75% to 80% being singletons. This CDR3 has 18 amino acids. With 2 bases clipped from V and 0 bases from J, the junction kept 9 bases outside the gene matches. CDR1 MNHEY and CDR2 SMNVEV come from the germline V gene (reference sequence). The same sample was also used in a study of human thymus T cells. That source notes: Donors consisted of healthy Finnish infants (having corrective surgery for congenital heart defects). Thymic samples were excised during corrective heart operations. Related research found strongly overlapping thymic repertoires in unrelated individuals.

The chain links TRBV27 to TRBJ2-7; 11 nucleotides align to TRBD2. This clonotype was obtained from a boy less than two years old with a congenital heart defect. Source material: thymocytes. The CDR3 protein is CASSLRASGRPPSYEQYF. In DNA form, the CDR3 reads TGTGCCAGCAGTTTAAGGGCTAGCGGGAGGCCCCCCTCCTACGAGCAGTACTTC.